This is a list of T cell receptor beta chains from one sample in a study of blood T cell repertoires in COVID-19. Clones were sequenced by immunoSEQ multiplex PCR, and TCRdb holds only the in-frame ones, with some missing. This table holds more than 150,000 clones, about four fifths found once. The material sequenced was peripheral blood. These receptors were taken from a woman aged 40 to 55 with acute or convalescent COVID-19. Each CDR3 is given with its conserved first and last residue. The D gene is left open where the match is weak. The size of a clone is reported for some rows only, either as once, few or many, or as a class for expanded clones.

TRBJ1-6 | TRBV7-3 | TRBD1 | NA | CASSYLGTGVDSPLHF | TGTGCCAGCAGCTACCTTGGGACAGGGGTGGATTCACCCCTCCACTTT
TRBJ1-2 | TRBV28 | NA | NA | CASSLIFEEYGYTF | TGTGCCAGCAGTTTAATTTTTGAGGAGTATGGCTACACCTTC
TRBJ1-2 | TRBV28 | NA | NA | CASSPTSRYGYTF | TGTGCCAGCAGCCCTACCTCGAGATATGGCTACACCTTC
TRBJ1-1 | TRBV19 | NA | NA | CASSIRSLVNTEAFF | TGTGCCAGTAGTATTAGAAGCCTCGTGAACACTGAAGCTTTCTTT
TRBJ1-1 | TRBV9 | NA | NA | CASTTGTEAFF | TGTGCCAGCACCACCGGGACAGAAGCTTTCTTT
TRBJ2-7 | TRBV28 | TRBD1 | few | CASSLEGWTGKYEQYF | TGTGCCAGCAGTTTAGAGGGATGGACAGGGAAATACGAGCAGTACTTC
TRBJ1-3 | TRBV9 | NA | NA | CASSDQGNTIYF | TGTGCCAGCAGCGATCAGGGAAACACCATATATTTT
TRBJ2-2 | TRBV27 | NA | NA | CASSLGTPNTGELFF | TGTGCCAGCAGTTTAGGGACACCAAACACCGGGGAGCTGTTTTTT
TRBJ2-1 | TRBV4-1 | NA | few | CASSLIAALYNEQFF | TGCGCCAGCAGTCTTATAGCGGCCCTTTACAATGAGCAGTTCTTC
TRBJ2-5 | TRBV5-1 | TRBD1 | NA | CASSLGTGRPLGETQYF | TGCGCCAGCAGCCTGGGGACAGGGAGGCCCCTGGGAGAGACCCAGTACTTC
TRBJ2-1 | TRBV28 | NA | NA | CASSLKPYNEQFF | TGTGCCAGCAGTTTAAAGCCCTACAATGAGCAGTTCTTC
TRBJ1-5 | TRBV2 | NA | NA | CASSETGAEGQPQHF | TGTGCCAGCAGTGAAACCGGGGCGGAGGGACAGCCCCAGCATTTT
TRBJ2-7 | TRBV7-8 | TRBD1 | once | CASSLQGAVWYEQYF | TGTGCCAGTTCGTTACAGGGGGCCGTATGGTACGAGCAGTACTTC
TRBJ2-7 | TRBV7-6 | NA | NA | CASSLEAWQARVQYF | TGTGCCAGCAGCTTAGAGGCTTGGCAGGCCAGGGTGCAGTACTTC
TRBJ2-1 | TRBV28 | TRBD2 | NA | CASSSSGTSYNEQFF | TGTGCCAGCAGTTCTAGCGGGACGTCCTACAATGAGCAGTTCTTC
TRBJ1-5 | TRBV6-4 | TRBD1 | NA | CADQIQGAGGQPQHF | TGTGCCGACCAAATCCAGGGGGCTGGAGGACAGCCCCAGCATTTT
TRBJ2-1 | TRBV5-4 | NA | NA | CASSLSTTSGNEQFF | TGTGCCAGCAGCTTGTCGACTACTTCGGGAAATGAGCAGTTCTTC
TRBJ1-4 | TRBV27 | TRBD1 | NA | CASRGQGGEKLFF | TGTGCCAGCAGGGGACAGGGGGGGGAAAAACTGTTTTTT
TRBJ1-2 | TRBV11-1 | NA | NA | CASSPGSSNGYTF | TGTGCCAGCAGCCCGGGATCCTCAAATGGCTACACCTTC
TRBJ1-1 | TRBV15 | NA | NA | CATSRRNQGSAEAFF | TGTGCCACCAGCAGGCGCAACCAGGGGTCTGCTGAAGCTTTCTTT
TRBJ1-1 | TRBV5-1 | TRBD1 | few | CASSLGQGKNTEAFF | TGCGCCAGCAGCCTGGGACAGGGGAAGAACACTGAAGCTTTCTTT
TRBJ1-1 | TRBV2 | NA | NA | CASHFSGMNTEAFF | TGTGCCAGTCACTTCTCGGGGATGAACACTGAAGCTTTCTTT
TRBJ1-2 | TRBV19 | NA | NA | CASSIGRSYGYTF | TGTGCCAGTAGTATTGGGAGGTCCTATGGCTACACCTTC
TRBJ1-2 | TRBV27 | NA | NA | CASSLGAAYGYTF | TGTGCCAGCAGTTTAGGGGCAGCATATGGCTACACCTTC
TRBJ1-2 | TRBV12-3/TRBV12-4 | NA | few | CASSLVAGRGYTF | TGTGCCAGCAGTTTGGTCGCAGGGCGAGGCTACACCTTC
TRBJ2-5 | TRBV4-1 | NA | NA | CASSQLGLLKETQYF | TGCGCCAGCAGCCAATTGGGACTGCTGAAAGAGACCCAGTACTTC
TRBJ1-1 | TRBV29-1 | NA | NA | CSVVTGNTEAFF | TGCAGCGTTGTAACAGGGAACACTGAAGCTTTCTTT
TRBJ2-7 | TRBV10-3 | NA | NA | CAISESGQGWTYEQYF | TGTGCCATCAGTGAGTCGGGGCAGGGTTGGACCTACGAGCAGTACTTC
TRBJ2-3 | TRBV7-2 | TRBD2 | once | CASSLWTSGTTDTQYF | TGTGCCAGCAGCTTATGGACTAGCGGAACCACAGATACGCAGTATTTT
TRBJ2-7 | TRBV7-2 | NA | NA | CASSSNRFYEQYF | TGTGCCAGCAGCTCAAACAGGTTCTACGAGCAGTACTTC
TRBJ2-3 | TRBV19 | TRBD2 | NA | CASKRVAGETDTQYF | TGTGCCAGTAAACGAGTAGCGGGAGAGACAGATACGCAGTATTTT
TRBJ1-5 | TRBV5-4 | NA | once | CASSLDAGNNQPQHF | TGTGCCAGCAGCTTGGATGCAGGGAATAATCAGCCCCAGCATTTT
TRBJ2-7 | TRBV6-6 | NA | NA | CASRSESEQYF | TGTGCCAGCAGGTCCGAGTCCGAGCAGTACTTC
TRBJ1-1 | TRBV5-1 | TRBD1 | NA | CASSLGTGLTEAFF | TGCGCCAGCAGCTTGGGGACAGGGCTTACTGAAGCTTTCTTT
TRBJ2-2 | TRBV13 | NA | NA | CASSDQDTGKAGELFF | TGTGCCAGCAGCGACCAGGACACAGGGAAGGCCGGGGAGCTGTTTTTT